This TCR beta chain was sequenced during a study of T cell responses to AZD1222 COVID-19 vaccine. Broader study findings: In the spike-specific TCR repertoire, nearly half reportedly target unmutated variant regions.

The method was immunoSEQ multiplex PCR; TCRdb's version includes in-frame clones alone and lacks a portion of them. The sample gives approximately 130,000 clones, approximately 85% of which show up once; 7.9% is in the top ten. Worth noting for this clone: What it binds is not known.

With 5 bases removed from V and 1 base from J, the gap between germline ends came to 5 bases. This CDR3 spans 13 amino acids. CDR1 and CDR2 (germline): KGHDR, SFDVKD. Sample: peripheral blood, taken 28 days after the second dose of the MenACWY control vaccine. This sequence joins TRBV24-1 and TRBJ1-5; D is unresolved. The source is an adult who received the MenACWY meningococcal vaccine as a control. This CDR3 reads CATSGISNQPQHF. In nucleotides, the CDR3 is TGTGCCACCAGTGGGATCAGCAATCAGCCCCAGCATTTT.